The present T cell receptor beta chain was sequenced within a study of cytomegalovirus exposure and HLA in healthy donors. Healthy bone marrow donors made up the donor group. The PCR was carried out with 60 Vbeta primers and 13 Jbeta primers. Using immunoSEQ multiplex PCR, the repertoire was profiled, and TCRdb retains in-frame clones only, with some absent. The sample carries about 67,000 clones, over 75% recorded once. About this clone: What it recognizes is unknown.

This CDR3 contains 14 residues. V shed 4 bases and J 8 bases; nucleotides not matched to a gene: 7. Germline V gene lookup returns CDR1 SGHRS and CDR2 YFSETQ. Study conclusions and caveats: Follow-up analysis later connected one missense variant in DCLRE1C with trimming of TCR beta V- and J-genes. Overall, approximately 150 TCR beta chains were annotated as cytomegalovirus-associated. The study assumed roughly uniform donor sequencing depth for presence/absence analyses.

The sequenced sample was PBMCs. The sequence derives from a woman in her 30s in good health and CMV-seronegative. V usage is TRBV5-1 and J usage is TRBJ2-3; TRBD1 aligns across 10 bases. In DNA, the CDR3 is TGCGCCAGCAGCCCCCGGGACAGGGGAAGTACGCAGTATTTT. As protein: CASSPRDRGSTQYF.